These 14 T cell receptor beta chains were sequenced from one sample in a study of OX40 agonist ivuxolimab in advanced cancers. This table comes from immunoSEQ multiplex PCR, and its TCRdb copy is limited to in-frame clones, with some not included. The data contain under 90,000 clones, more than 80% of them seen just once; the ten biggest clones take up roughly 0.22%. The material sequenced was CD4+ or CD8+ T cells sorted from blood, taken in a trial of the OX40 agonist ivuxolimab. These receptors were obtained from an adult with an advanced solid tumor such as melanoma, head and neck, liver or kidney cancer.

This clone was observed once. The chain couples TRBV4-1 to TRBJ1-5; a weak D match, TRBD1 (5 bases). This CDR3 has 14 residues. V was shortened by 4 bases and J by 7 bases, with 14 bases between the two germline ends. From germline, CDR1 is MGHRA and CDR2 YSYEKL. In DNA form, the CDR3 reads TGCGCCAGCAGCCTTGGCCCAGGGAGGCAGCCCCAGCATTTT. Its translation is CASSLGPGRQPQHF.

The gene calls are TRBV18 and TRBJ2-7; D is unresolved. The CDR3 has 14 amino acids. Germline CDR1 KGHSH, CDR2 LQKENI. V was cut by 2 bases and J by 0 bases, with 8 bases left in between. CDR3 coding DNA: TGTGCCAGCTCACCAGCCGCAAACTCCTACGAGCAGTACGTC. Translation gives CASSPAANSYEQYV.

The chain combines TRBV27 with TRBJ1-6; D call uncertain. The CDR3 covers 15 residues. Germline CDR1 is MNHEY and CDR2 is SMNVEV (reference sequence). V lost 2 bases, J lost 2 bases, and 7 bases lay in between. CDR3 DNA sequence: TGTGCCAGCAGTTTAAGGTCCACCTATAATTCACCCCTCCACTTT. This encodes CASSLRSTYNSPLHF.

CDR3 in amino acids: CASSPDRDTGELFF. The CDR3, as DNA: TGTGCCAGCAGCCCCGATCGCGACACCGGGGAGCTGTTTTTT. The chain recombines TRBV7-9 with TRBJ2-2, with unresolved D. Germline V gives CDR1 SEHNR, CDR2 FQNEAQ (reference sequence). Trimming stripped 5 bases from V and 3 bases from J, with 10 bases between. The CDR3 is 14 amino acids.

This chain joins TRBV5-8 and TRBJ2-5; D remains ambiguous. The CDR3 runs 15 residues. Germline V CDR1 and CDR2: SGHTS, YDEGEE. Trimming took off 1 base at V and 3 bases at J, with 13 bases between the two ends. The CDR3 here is CASSLFGRSEETQYF. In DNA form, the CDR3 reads TGTGCCAGCAGCTTGTTCGGCAGGAGCGAAGAGACCCAGTACTTC.

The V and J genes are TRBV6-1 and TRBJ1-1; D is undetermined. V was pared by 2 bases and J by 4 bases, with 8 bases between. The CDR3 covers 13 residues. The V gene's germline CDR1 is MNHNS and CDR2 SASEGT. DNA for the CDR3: TGTGCCAGCAGTGAATTTCGGGCCACTGAAGCTTTCTTT. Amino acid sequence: CASSEFRATEAFF.

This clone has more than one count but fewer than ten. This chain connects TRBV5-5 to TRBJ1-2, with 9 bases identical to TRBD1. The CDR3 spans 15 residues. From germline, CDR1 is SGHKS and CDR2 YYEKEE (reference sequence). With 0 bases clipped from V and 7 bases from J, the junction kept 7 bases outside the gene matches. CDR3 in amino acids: CASSLAGQGMIGYTF. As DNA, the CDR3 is TGTGCCAGCAGCTTGGCGGGACAGGGAATGATTGGCTACACCTTC.

The CDR3 coding sequence is TGTGCCAGTACCCAATCCCCCCAGCGGGGCTACACAGATACGCAGTATTTT. This translates into CASTQSPQRGYTDTQYF. The chain recombines TRBV19 with TRBJ2-3; 7 nucleotides line up with TRBD2. Germline-derived CDR1 and CDR2 are LNHDA and SQIVND (reference sequence). Trimming cost V 7 bases and J 2 bases; bases outside gene matches: 15. CDR3 length: 17 amino acids.

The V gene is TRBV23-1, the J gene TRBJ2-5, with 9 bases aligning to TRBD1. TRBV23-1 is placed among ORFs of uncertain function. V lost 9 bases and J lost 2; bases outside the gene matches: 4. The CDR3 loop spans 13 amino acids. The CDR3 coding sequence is TGCGCCAGGGGACAGGGTCAACAAGAGACCCAGTACTTC. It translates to CARGQGQQETQYF.

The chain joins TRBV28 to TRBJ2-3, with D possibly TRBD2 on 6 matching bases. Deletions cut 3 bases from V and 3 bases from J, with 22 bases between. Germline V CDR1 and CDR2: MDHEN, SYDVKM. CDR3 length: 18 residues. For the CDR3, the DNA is TGTGCCAGCAGTTTCTCCACTCACCGGGGGATTGGAACAGATACGCAGTATTTT. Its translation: CASSFSTHRGIGTDTQYF.

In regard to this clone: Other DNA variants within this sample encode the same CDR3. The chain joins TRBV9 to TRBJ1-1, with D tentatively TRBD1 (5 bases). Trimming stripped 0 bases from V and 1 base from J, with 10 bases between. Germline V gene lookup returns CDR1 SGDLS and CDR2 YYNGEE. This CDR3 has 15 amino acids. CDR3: CASSVEPGGNTEAFF. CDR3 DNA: TGTGCCAGCAGCGTAGAGCCGGGGGGGAACACTGAAGCTTTCTTT.

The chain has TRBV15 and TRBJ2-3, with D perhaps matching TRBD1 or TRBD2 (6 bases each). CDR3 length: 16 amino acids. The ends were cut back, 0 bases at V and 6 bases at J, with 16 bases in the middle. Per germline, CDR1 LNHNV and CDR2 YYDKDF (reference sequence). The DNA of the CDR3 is TGTGCCACCAGCAGAGATAAAGGGGGGACCCGTGATACGCAGTATTTT. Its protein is CATSRDKGGTRDTQYF.

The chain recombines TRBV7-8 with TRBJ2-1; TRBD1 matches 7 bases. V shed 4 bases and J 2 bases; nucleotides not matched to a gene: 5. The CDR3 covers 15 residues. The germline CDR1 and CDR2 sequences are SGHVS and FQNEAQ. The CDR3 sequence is CASSWTGSAYNEQFF. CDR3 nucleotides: TGTGCCAGCAGCTGGACAGGTTCTGCCTACAATGAGCAGTTCTTC.

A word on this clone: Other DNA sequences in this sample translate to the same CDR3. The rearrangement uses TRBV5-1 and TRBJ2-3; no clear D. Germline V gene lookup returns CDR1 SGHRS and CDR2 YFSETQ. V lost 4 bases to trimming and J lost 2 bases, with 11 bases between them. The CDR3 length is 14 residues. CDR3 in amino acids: CASSLGSYTDTQYF. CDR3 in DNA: TGCGCCAGCAGCCTCGGCTCCTACACAGATACGCAGTATTTT.